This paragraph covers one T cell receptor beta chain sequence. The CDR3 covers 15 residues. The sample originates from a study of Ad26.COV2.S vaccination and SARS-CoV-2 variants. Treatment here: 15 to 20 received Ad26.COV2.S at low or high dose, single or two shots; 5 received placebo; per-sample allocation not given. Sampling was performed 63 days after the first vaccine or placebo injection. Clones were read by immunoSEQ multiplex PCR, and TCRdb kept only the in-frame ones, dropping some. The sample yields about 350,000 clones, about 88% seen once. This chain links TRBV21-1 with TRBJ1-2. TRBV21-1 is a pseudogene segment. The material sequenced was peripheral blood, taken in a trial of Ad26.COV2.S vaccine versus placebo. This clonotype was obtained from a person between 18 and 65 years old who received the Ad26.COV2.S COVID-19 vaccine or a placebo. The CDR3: CASSLTLYLGSGYTF. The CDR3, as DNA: TGTGCCAGCAGCCTTACGTTGTACCTCGGATCGGGCTACACCTTC.